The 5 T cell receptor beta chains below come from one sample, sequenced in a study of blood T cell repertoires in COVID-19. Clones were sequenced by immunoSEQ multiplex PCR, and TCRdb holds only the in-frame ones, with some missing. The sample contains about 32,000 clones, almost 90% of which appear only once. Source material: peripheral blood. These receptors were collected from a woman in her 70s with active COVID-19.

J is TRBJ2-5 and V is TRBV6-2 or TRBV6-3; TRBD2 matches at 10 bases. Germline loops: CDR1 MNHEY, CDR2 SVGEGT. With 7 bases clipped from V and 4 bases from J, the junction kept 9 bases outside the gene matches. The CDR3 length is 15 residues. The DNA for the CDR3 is TGTGCCAGCACCCCGGGGGTAGCGGGGGGAGAGACCCAGTACTTC. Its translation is CASTPGVAGGETQYF.

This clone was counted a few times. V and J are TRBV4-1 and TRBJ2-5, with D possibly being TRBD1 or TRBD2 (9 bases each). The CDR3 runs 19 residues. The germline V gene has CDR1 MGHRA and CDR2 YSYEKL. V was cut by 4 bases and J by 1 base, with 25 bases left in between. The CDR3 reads CASSRTGGGSGGPQETQYF. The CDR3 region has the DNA TGCGCCAGCAGCCGAACAGGGGGCGGTAGCGGGGGACCCCAAGAGACCCAGTACTTC.

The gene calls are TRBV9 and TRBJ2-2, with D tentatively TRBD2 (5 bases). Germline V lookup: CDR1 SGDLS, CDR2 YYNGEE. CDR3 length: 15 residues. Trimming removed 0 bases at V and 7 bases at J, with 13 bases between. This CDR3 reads CASSVGTGSGGELFF. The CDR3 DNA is TGTGCCAGCAGCGTAGGGACTGGGTCCGGCGGGGAGCTGTTTTTT.

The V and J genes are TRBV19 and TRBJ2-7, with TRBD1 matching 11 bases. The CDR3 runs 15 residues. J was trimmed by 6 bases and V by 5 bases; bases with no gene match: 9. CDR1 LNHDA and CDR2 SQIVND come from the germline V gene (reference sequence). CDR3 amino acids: CASSVSGTGGSEQYF. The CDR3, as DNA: TGTGCCAGTAGTGTATCCGGGACAGGGGGGTCCGAGCAGTACTTC.

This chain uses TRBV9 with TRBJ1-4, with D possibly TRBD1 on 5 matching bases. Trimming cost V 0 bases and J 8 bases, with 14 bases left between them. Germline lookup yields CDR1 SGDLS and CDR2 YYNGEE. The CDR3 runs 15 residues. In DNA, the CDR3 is TGTGCCAGCAGCGTAGAAACGGGCGGGGGGGAAAAACTGTTTTTT. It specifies CASSVETGGGEKLFF. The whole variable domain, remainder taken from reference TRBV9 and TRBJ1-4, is DSGVTQTPKHLITATGQRVTLRCSPRSGDLSVYWYQQSLDQGLQFLIQYYNGEERAKGNILERFSAQQFPDLHSELNLSSLELGDSALYFCASSVETGGGEKLFFGSGTQLSVL.